This T cell receptor beta chain was identified during a study of cytomegalovirus exposure and HLA in healthy donors. PCR primers comprised 60 Vbeta and 13 Jbeta primers. Clones were sequenced by immunoSEQ multiplex PCR, and TCRdb holds only the in-frame ones, with some missing. This table has 70,000 to 95,000 clones, 80% appearing once. The CDR3 contains 15 residues. V shed 0 bases and J shed 5 bases, with 12 bases lying between them. The germline gives CDR1 SGHRS, CDR2 YFSETQ. Material: PBMCs. The sequence came from a young man in good health and CMV-seronegative. The rearrangement uses TRBV5-1 and TRBJ1-5; the D gene is possibly TRBD1 (6 bases). The CDR3 DNA reads TGCGCCAGCAGCTTGGGAACAGGGAAAGATCAGCCCCAGCATTTT. Protein product: CASSLGTGKDQPQHF.